By share of the sample, the clone carrying this TCR beta chain is medium-sized. What it recognizes is unknown. The CDR3 has 12 amino acids. Germline V lookup: CDR1 SQVTM, CDR2 ANQGSEA. V shed 7 bases, J shed 8 bases, and the junction held 6 bases outside the gene matches. These data are taken from a study of neurological immune-mediated disorders. Notes on the study in general: The study found no CDR3 amino acid sequences shared by expanded clones across subjects, suggesting private repertoires in all groups.

Synthesis of cDNA used 5'RACE (with 10-nucleotide random UMIs). Over 200 million TCR-beta sequences from 15-18 subjects were obtained in each sequencing run. TCRdb reprocessed the 5' RACE reads with MiXCR, giving one entry per CDR3 protein. This table has tens of thousands of distinct CDR3 sequences, 2% to 2.5% appearing once. Sequenced sample: PBMCs. This sequence was found in a man aged 50-59 years with multiple sclerosis. J is TRBJ2-1 and V is TRBV29-1; 9 bases map to TRBD1. CDR3: CSEGQGLDEQFF. The CDR3 nucleotides are TGCAGCGAGGGACAGGGCCTCGATGAGCAGTTCTTC.